The 23 T cell receptor beta chains below come from one sample, sequenced in a study of blood T cell repertoires in COVID-19. Produced via immunoSEQ multiplex PCR; TCRdb's table is partial and in-frame only. The data show about 210,000 clones, over 80% seen once. Sequenced material: PBMCs or T cells enriched from blood (not recorded which). Receptor source: a man in his late teens or twenties with acute COVID-19.

The genes are TRBV12-3 or TRBV12-4 and TRBJ1-2; 10 positions match TRBD1. The CDR3 contains 13 residues. V trimming: 3 bases; J trimming: 8 bases; junction bases outside the gene matches: 3. The CDR3 DNA follows: TGTGCCAGCAGTTTTGGGACAGGGGAAGGCTACACCTTC. This encodes CASSFGTGEGYTF.

The V and J genes are TRBV13 and TRBJ2-1; 12 bases are a match to TRBD2. Looked up from germline, CDR1 is PRHDT and CDR2 is FYEKMQ (reference sequence). The CDR3 runs 17 residues. V lost 5 bases to trimming and J lost 4 bases; unmatched junction nucleotides: 9. For the CDR3, the DNA is TGTGCCAGCAGCCTCCGATTAGGACTAGCGGGATACAATGAGCAGTTCTTC. This codes for CASSLRLGLAGYNEQFF.

J is TRBJ2-1 and V is TRBV11-2; the match to TRBD2 covers 12 bases. With 8 bases clipped from V and 7 bases from J, the junction kept 15 bases outside the gene matches. Germline loops: CDR1 SGHAT, CDR2 FQNNGV. The CDR3 totals 17 residues. The CDR3 DNA follows: TGTGCCAGCGAACGGACTAGCGGGATTTCAGGGTTTAATGAGCAGTTCTTC. Its translation: CASERTSGISGFNEQFF.

The CDR3 DNA reads TGTGCCAGCAGCTTTGGCTCCAATGGGAGGGATACGCAGTATTTT. Encoded protein: CASSFGSNGRDTQYF. The chain joins TRBV11-2 to TRBJ2-3, with a tentative D call TRBD2 (6 bases). The V gene lost 3 bases and the J gene lost 6 bases, with 16 bases spanning the gap. CDR1 is SGHAT, CDR2 FQNNGV, per germline. CDR3 length: 15 amino acids.

The J gene is TRBJ2-7, the V gene TRBV12-5; TRBD2 aligns across 13 bases. This CDR3 comprises 16 residues. V shed 6 bases, J shed 4 bases, and the junction held 9 bases outside the gene matches. Looked up from germline, CDR1 is LGHNT and CDR2 is FRNRAP. CDR3 DNA sequence: TGTGCTAGTGGCGATGGACTAGCGGGAGAGGGGTACGAGCAGTACTTC. Its translation: CASGDGLAGEGYEQYF.

The chain recombines TRBV6-5 with TRBJ1-6; 8 nucleotides match TRBD1. Germline V CDR1 and CDR2: MNHEY, SVGAGI. V dropped 5 bases and J dropped 9; count of bases not matched to a gene: 9. CDR3 length equals 15 residues. CDR3 DNA: TGTGCCAGCAGTATTGACAGGGGAGAAGGTTCACCCCTCCACTTT. Translating it yields CASSIDRGEGSPLHF.

This chain connects TRBV29-1 to TRBJ1-5; 11 nucleotides match TRBD1. The CDR3 contains 15 residues. The ends lost 5 bases at V and 8 bases at J; junction bases unmatched: 11. Germline V gene sequence: CDR1 SQVTM, CDR2 ANQGSEA. The CDR3 loop reads CSVSGTGGPGEPQHF. The CDR3 nucleotides read TGCAGCGTTTCCGGGACAGGGGGTCCAGGGGAGCCCCAGCATTTT.

This chain uses TRBV28 with TRBJ2-3, with a tentative D call TRBD1 (5 bases). Germline V gene data show CDR1 as MDHEN and CDR2 as SYDVKM. V was trimmed by 7 bases and J by 2 bases, leaving 22 bases between them. The CDR3 runs to 17 residues. The CDR3 DNA follows: TGTGCCAGCAACAACCCCATGGACACTTATTACACAGATACGCAGTATTTT. It codes for CASNNPMDTYYTDTQYF. Based on the CDR3 plus reference TRBV28 and TRBJ2-3, the full variable domain is DVKVTQSSRYLVKRTGEKVFLECVQDMDHENMFWYRQDPGLGLRLIYFSYDVKMKEKGDIPEGYSVSREKKERFSLILESASTNQTSMYLCASNNPMDTYYTDTQYFGPGTRLTVL.

J is TRBJ2-7 and V is TRBV28, with 7 bases matching TRBD2. From germline, CDR1 is MDHEN and CDR2 SYDVKM. The trim removed 6 bases at V and 3 bases at J, leaving 11 bases unmatched. The length of the CDR3 is 15 residues. Here the CDR3 reads CASRPRTSSVYEQYF. The CDR3 DNA reads as TGTGCCAGCAGACCTAGGACTAGTAGCGTCTACGAGCAGTACTTC. The full variable domain, in which reference TRBV28 and TRBJ2-7 provide the parts outside the CDR3, is DVKVTQSSRYLVKRTGEKVFLECVQDMDHENMFWYRQDPGLGLRLIYFSYDVKMKEKGDIPEGYSVSREKKERFSLILESASTNQTSMYLCASRPRTSSVYEQYFGPGTRLTVT.

The rearrangement uses TRBV9 and TRBJ1-1; D perhaps matches TRBD1 (5 bases). Germline V CDR1 and CDR2: SGDLS, YYNGEE. CDR3 length equals 14 residues. Trimming left V 0 bases short and J 4 bases short, with 10 bases between. CDR3 sequence reads: CASSVGAGVTEAFF. Here the CDR3 DNA reads TGTGCCAGCAGCGTAGGCGCGGGGGTCACTGAAGCTTTCTTT. Full variable domain (missing parts from reference TRBV9 and TRBJ1-1): DSGVTQTPKHLITATGQRVTLRCSPRSGDLSVYWYQQSLDQGLQFLIQYYNGEERAKGNILERFSAQQFPDLHSELNLSSLELGDSALYFCASSVGAGVTEAFFGQGTRLTVV.

This chain links TRBV6-5 with TRBJ1-1; the D gene is possibly TRBD1 (6 bases). The CDR3 spans 14 residues. Germline V gives CDR1 MNHEY, CDR2 SVGAGI. V lost 6 bases and J 5 bases, leaving 16 bases between the germline ends. CDR3 nucleotides: TGTGCCAGCAGCTCCTATCAGGGGTTGACTGAAGCTTTCTTT. Its translation is CASSSYQGLTEAFF.

This rearrangement joins TRBV10-1 to TRBJ2-1; possibly TRBD2 for D (5 bases). The CDR3 runs to 13 residues. The germline CDR1 and CDR2 sequences are WNHNN and SYGVQD (reference sequence). The germline V and J ends were trimmed by 5 bases and 5 bases, with 10 bases remaining between them. The CDR3 region is CASSSGDNNEQFF. The DNA of the CDR3 is TGCGCCAGCAGTAGCGGCGATAACAATGAGCAGTTCTTC.

The chain carries TRBV2 and TRBJ1-1, with D perhaps matching TRBD1 (6 bases). V lost 7 bases and J 0 bases, leaving 9 bases between the germline ends. CDR1 SNHLY and CDR2 FYNNEI come from the germline V gene. This CDR3 has 13 amino acids. In DNA, the CDR3 is TGTGCCAGCATGGGACAAATGAACACTGAAGCTTTCTTT. Protein: CASMGQMNTEAFF.

This chain links TRBV27 with TRBJ2-7; D gene uncertain. The CDR3 has 15 residues. The V end lost 2 bases, the J end lost 1 base, and 12 bases lay between the germline ends. Germline CDR1 MNHEY, CDR2 SMNVEV (reference sequence). The CDR3 is CASSLTVAASYEQYF. The CDR3 nucleotides are TGTGCCAGCAGTTTAACGGTGGCGGCATCCTACGAGCAGTACTTC.

The rearrangement joins TRBV10-3 to TRBJ1-2, with D tentatively TRBD1 (5 bases). CDR3 length equals 13 residues. The germline V gene has CDR1 ENHRY and CDR2 SYGVKD. V lost 1 base, J lost 6 bases, and 9 bases lay in between. CDR3 nucleotides: TGTGCCATCAGTGAGTTAGGGGCTGATGGCTACACCTTC. It codes for CAISELGADGYTF.

This rearrangement joins TRBV28 to TRBJ1-2; 8 nucleotides agree with TRBD1. CDR1 and CDR2 (germline): MDHEN, SYDVKM. Germline trimming cut 5 bases from V and 5 bases from J; bases unmatched to any gene: 4. The CDR3 runs to 13 residues. In DNA form, the CDR3 reads TGTGCCAGCAGTCAGGGACAGGCTTATGGCTACACCTTC. Its protein is CASSQGQAYGYTF.

The CDR3 DNA reads as TGTGCCAGCCGAGTCGAATCTGGAAACACCATATATTTT. This encodes CASRVESGNTIYF. The chain is built from TRBV6-5 and TRBJ1-3; D gene unclear. This CDR3 contains 13 residues. Trimming took 8 bases from V and 1 from J, leaving 9 bases between them. Germline V CDR1 and CDR2: MNHEY, SVGAGI.

This clone was observed a single time. The chain recombines TRBV28 with TRBJ2-5; 7 bases agree with TRBD2. The V gene end was trimmed by 6 bases and the J gene end by 3 bases; junction bases not matched to a gene: 10. The CDR3 runs 15 residues. Looked up from germline, CDR1 is MDHEN and CDR2 is SYDVKM. The CDR3 DNA is TGTGCCAGCAGCTTCTGGGGGGGGATGGAAGAGACCCAGTACTTC. This translates into CASSFWGGMEETQYF. Together with reference TRBV28 and TRBJ2-5, the CDR3 gives the full variable domain: DVKVTQSSRYLVKRTGEKVFLECVQDMDHENMFWYRQDPGLGLRLIYFSYDVKMKEKGDIPEGYSVSREKKERFSLILESASTNQTSMYLCASSFWGGMEETQYFGPGTRLLVL.

The chain couples TRBV19 to TRBJ2-3; TRBD2 matches at 7 bases. The CDR3 contains 14 residues. Unmatched junction bases numbered 11, after V lost 8 bases and J lost 6 bases. Germline CDR1 and CDR2: LNHDA and SQIVND (reference sequence). The DNA for the CDR3 is TGTGCCAGTTCCCCCAGCGGGAACGTGGATACGCAGTATTTT. It yields the protein CASSPSGNVDTQYF. Full variable domain (missing parts from reference TRBV19 and TRBJ2-3): DGGITQSPKYLFRKEGQNVTLSCEQNLNHDAMYWYRQDPGQGLRLIYYSQIVNDFQKGDIAEGYSVSREKKESFPLTVTSAQKNPTAFYLCASSPSGNVDTQYFGPGTRLTVL.

The CDR3 here is CASTPGGQQYF. CDR3 DNA: TGTGCCAGCACTCCCGGAGGCCAGCAGTACTTC. This chain uses TRBV12-3 or TRBV12-4 with TRBJ2-7, with D maybe TRBD2 (5 bases). V dropped 7 bases and J dropped 8 bases, with 12 bases sitting between them. The CDR3 loop spans 11 amino acids.

The chain combines TRBV6-5 with TRBJ2-3; the match to TRBD1 covers 7 bases. Germline CDR1 MNHEY, CDR2 SVGAGI. Trimming at V came to 2 bases and at J to 2 bases, leaving 7 bases not matched to a gene. The CDR3 has 16 amino acids. The CDR3: CASSYNPDRATDTQYF. CDR3 nucleotide sequence: TGTGCCAGCAGTTACAACCCTGACAGGGCCACAGATACGCAGTATTTT.

The chain has TRBV24-1 and TRBJ1-1; 8 bases agree with TRBD1. This CDR3 spans 14 amino acids. Trimming at V came to 9 bases and at J to 6 bases, leaving 11 bases not matched to a gene. Germline V gene sequence: CDR1 KGHDR, CDR2 SFDVKD. CDR3 loop: CATDRGRESSEAFF. The CDR3 nucleotides are TGTGCCACCGACAGGGGACGGGAGAGTTCTGAAGCTTTCTTT.

This sequence joins TRBV3-1 (or the pseudogene TRBV3-2) and TRBJ1-3; a possible D gene is TRBD1 (5 bases). Germline V gene sequence: CDR1 LGHDT, CDR2 YNNKEL (reference sequence). Trimming removed 1 base from V and 3 bases from J, with 16 bases in between. The CDR3 is 17 amino acids. CDR3 region: CASSQGSGGLIGNTIYF. The DNA of the CDR3 is TGTGCCAGCAGCCAAGGCTCTGGGGGGTTAATTGGAAACACCATATATTTT.